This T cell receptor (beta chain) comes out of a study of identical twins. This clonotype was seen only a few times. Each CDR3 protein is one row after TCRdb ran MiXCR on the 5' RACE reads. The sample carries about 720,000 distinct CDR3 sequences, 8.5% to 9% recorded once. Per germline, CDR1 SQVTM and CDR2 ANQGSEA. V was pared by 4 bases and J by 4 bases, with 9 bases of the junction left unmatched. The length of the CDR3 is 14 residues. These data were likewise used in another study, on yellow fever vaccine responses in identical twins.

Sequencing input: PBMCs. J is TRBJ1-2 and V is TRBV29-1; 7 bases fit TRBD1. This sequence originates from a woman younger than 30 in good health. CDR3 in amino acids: CSVVTGVRGYGYTF. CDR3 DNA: TGCAGCGTTGTAACAGGGGTGCGGGGCTATGGCTACACCTTC.